These 28 T cell receptor beta chains share one sample of origin, sequenced in a study of cytomegalovirus exposure and HLA in healthy donors. The PCR made use of 60 Vbeta and 13 Jbeta primers. Libraries were prepared by immunoSEQ multiplex PCR; TCRdb keeps only in-frame clonotypes and omits some of them. The sample has roughly 63,000 clones; roughly 77% are singletons. Specimen: PBMCs. These receptors all come from a woman aged 40-49 years in good health and CMV-seropositive.

To note about this clone: The junction does not match germline at one end; this may be a read error. This sample includes further DNA sequences coding for the same CDR3. The chain recombines TRBV30 with TRBJ1-2, with D unresolved. Per the germline V gene, CDR1 is GTSNPN and CDR2 is SVGIG (reference sequence). The CDR3 has 15 amino acids. The CDR3, as DNA: TGTGCCTGGAGTGTACGAAGGACTACTAACTATGGCTACACTTTC. The encoded protein is CAWSVRRTTNYGYTF.

The J gene is TRBJ2-2, the V gene TRBV5-6; possible D gene TRBD1, 5 bases. V was pared by 4 bases and J by 1 base, with 20 bases between. This CDR3 region has 18 residues. Germline CDR1 SGHDT, CDR2 YYEEEE. CDR3 in amino acids: CASSPWGLVRLNTGELFF. Written as DNA, the CDR3 is TGTGCCAGCAGCCCCTGGGGCCTGGTGCGGCTGAACACCGGGGAGCTGTTTTTT.

The rearrangement joins TRBV19 to TRBJ2-3, with TRBD1 matching over 7 bases. V was pared by 1 base and J by 3 bases, with 4 bases of the junction left unmatched. The CDR3 runs 15 residues. CDR1 is LNHDA, CDR2 SQIVND, per germline (reference sequence). The CDR3: CASSIGSGGTDTQYF. CDR3 bases: TGTGCCAGTAGTATAGGGTCAGGGGGTACAGATACGCAGTATTTT.

A note on this clone: One end of the junction fails to match germline, which may point to a read error. Other DNA sequences within the sample encode an identical CDR3. The V call is TRBV6-1, the J call TRBJ2-7, with TRBD2 matching over 10 bases. This CDR3 is 14 amino acids long. Per the germline V gene, CDR1 is MNHNS and CDR2 is SASEGT. The CDR3 nucleotides are TGTGCCAGCATGGACAGCGGGGGGGCGGAGGTGCAGTACTTT. It translates to CASMDSGGAEVQYF.

The chain couples TRBV29-1 to TRBJ2-7; tentative D call: TRBD1 (6 bases). Germline values: CDR1 SQVTM, CDR2 ANQGSEA. This CDR3 is built from 13 residues. V lost 5 bases to trimming and J lost 4 bases, with 15 bases between them. The CDR3 nucleotides are TGCAGCGTTTTAGCGCTGGGGGCGTACGAGCAGTACTTC. It codes for CSVLALGAYEQYF.

The chain links TRBV5-6 to TRBJ2-3; 7 bases line up with TRBD2. CDR1 and CDR2 from the germline V gene are SGHDT and YYEEEE. The CDR3 covers 17 residues. The junction had 14 bases not matched to a gene; V was cut back by 4 bases and J by 3 bases. Here the CDR3 DNA reads TGTGCCAGCAGCCCCTCCTTGACTAGCATCGGTACAGATACGCAGTATTTT. This translates into CASSPSLTSIGTDTQYF.

This clone was seen a single time. Germline and junction disagree at one end, which may indicate a read error. The chain links TRBV7-9 to TRBJ1-6; unclear D gene. The CDR3 sequence is 16 residues long. Germline-derived CDR1 and CDR2 are SEHNR and FQNEAQ (reference sequence). The CDR3 reads CSSSLTLSSYNSPLHF. The CDR3 DNA reads as TGTTCCAGCAGCCTTACATTAAGCTCCTATAATTCACCCCTCCACTTT.

This chain joins TRBV6-1 and TRBJ2-2, with D unclear. Germline loops: CDR1 MNHNS, CDR2 SASEGT. The germline V and J ends were trimmed by 9 bases and 5 bases, with 16 bases remaining between them. The CDR3 loop spans 14 amino acids. The CDR3 sequence: CASLLPFGTGELFF. CDR3 bases: TGTGCCAGTTTGTTGCCCTTCGGGACCGGGGAGCTGTTTTTT.

V gene TRBV15 combines with J gene TRBJ1-3, with D perhaps matching TRBD1 (6 bases). CDR3 size: 16 residues. Germline loops: CDR1 LNHNV, CDR2 YYDKDF (reference sequence). Trimming removed 3 bases at V and 0 bases at J, with 12 bases between. CDR3 bases: TGTGCCACCAGCAGGAGACAGGCAAGCTCTGGAAACACCATATATTTT. Its translation is CATSRRQASSGNTIYF.

This chain joins TRBV25-1 and TRBJ1-2; 9 bases map to TRBD1. Looked up from germline, CDR1 is MGHDK and CDR2 is SYGVNS. With 6 bases clipped from V and 8 bases from J, the junction kept 10 bases outside the gene matches. The CDR3 consists of 14 residues. The CDR3 loop is CASRSSQGAGGYTF. CDR3 DNA sequence: TGTGCCAGCAGATCGTCACAGGGGGCGGGAGGCTACACCTTC.

This clone was detected a few times. The V gene is TRBV11-2, the J gene TRBJ1-2; TRBD1 matches at 7 bases. The CDR3 covers 15 residues. The V gene end was trimmed by 5 bases and the J gene end by 4 bases; junction bases not matched to a gene: 10. Germline CDR1 is SGHAT and CDR2 is FQNNGV. CDR3 residues: CASSHLGRGSYGYTF. CDR3 DNA sequence: TGTGCCAGCAGCCACCTTGGCAGGGGGTCCTATGGCTACACCTTC.

V and J are TRBV5-1 and TRBJ2-7; possibly TRBD2 for D (5 bases). Germline V lookup: CDR1 SGHRS, CDR2 YFSETQ. There are 13 residues in the CDR3. The germline V and J ends were trimmed by 2 bases and 7 bases, with 13 bases remaining between them. This CDR3 reads CASSFVGPGEQYF. The CDR3, as DNA: TGCGCCAGCAGCTTTGTAGGGCCGGGGGAGCAGTACTTC. The whole variable domain, remainder taken from reference TRBV5-1 and TRBJ2-7, is KAGVTQTPRYLIKTRGQQVTLSCSPISGHRSVSWYQQTPGQGLQFLFEYFSETQRNKGNFPGRFSGRQFSNSRSEMNVSTLELGDSALYLCASSFVGPGEQYFGPGTRLTVT.

The chain joins TRBV30 to TRBJ2-3, with 8 bases fitting TRBD1. This CDR3 comprises 16 residues. The germline V gene encodes CDR1 GTSNPN and CDR2 SVGIG (reference sequence). J lost 0 bases, V lost 6 bases, and 11 bases had no gene match. Here the CDR3 reads CACSKTQGASTDTQYF. CDR3 DNA: TGTGCCTGTTCAAAAACGCAGGGGGCGAGCACAGATACGCAGTATTTT.

The CDR3 coding sequence is TGTGCCAGCAGCCCCCACTCCTACGAGCAGTACTTC. This sequence encodes CASSPHSYEQYF. The V gene is TRBV7-8, the J gene TRBJ2-7, with D uncertain. This CDR3 has 12 residues. Germline lookup yields CDR1 SGHVS and CDR2 FQNEAQ. Trimming removed 5 bases from V and 0 bases from J, with 5 bases in between. The full variable domain, completed using reference TRBV7-8 and TRBJ2-7, is GAGVSQSPRYKVAKRGQDVALRCDPISGHVSLFWYQQALGQGPEFLTYFQNEAQLDKSGLPSDRFFAERPEGSVSTLKIQRTQQEDSAVYLCASSPHSYEQYFGPGTRLTVT.

V is TRBV10-1 and J is TRBJ2-1; 7 bases are a match to TRBD2. The CDR3 sequence is 15 residues long. J lost 5 bases, V lost 5 bases, and 9 bases had no gene match. CDR1 is WNHNN and CDR2 is SYGVQD in the germline V gene (reference sequence). In DNA form, the CDR3 reads TGCGCCAGCAGTCTAGAGCGGGGAATCCACAATGAGCAGTTCTTC. Its translation: CASSLERGIHNEQFF.

The rearrangement uses TRBV10-3 and TRBJ1-5; 7 bases line up with TRBD1. J gave up 4 bases and V 3 bases, and 3 bases lay outside the gene matches. There are 14 residues in the CDR3. Germline CDR1 ENHRY, CDR2 SYGVKD. The CDR3 protein is CAISDGTENQPQHF. The CDR3 DNA follows: TGTGCCATCAGTGACGGGACAGAGAATCAGCCCCAGCATTTT.

This clone was found once. The chain links TRBV5-1 to TRBJ2-1, with D perhaps matching TRBD2 (6 bases). Germline CDR1 reads SGHRS; CDR2 reads YFSETQ. The CDR3 is 13 residues long. The V end was cut by 4 bases, the J end by 7 bases, with 12 bases between. Here the CDR3 DNA reads TGCGCCAGCAGCGTCGGGGGTAATAATGAGCAGTTCTTC. This gives the protein CASSVGGNNEQFF.

The chain employs TRBV6-6 and TRBJ2-3, with unresolved D. CDR3 length: 13 amino acids. The V end was cut by 7 bases, the J end by 2 bases, with 10 bases between. CDR1 MNHNY and CDR2 SVGAGI come from the germline V gene (reference sequence). The CDR3 here is CASKRSLTDTQYF. The CDR3 DNA follows: TGTGCCAGCAAGCGCAGTCTCACAGATACGCAGTATTTT.

A note on this clone: Relative to the germline gene, one junction end is altered; a read error may explain this. The gene calls are TRBV7-9 and TRBJ2-1, with 7 nucleotides matching TRBD2. The CDR3 is made up of 12 amino acids. Per the germline V gene, CDR1 is SEHNR and CDR2 is FQNEAQ (reference sequence). CDR3 in DNA: TGTGCCAGCAGCTTAGATTTCAACCGGGGGGTCTTC. Amino acid sequence: CASSLDFNRGVF.

V usage is TRBV25-1 and J usage is TRBJ1-1; D might be TRBD1 (5 bases). Trimming pared 4 bases from V and 5 bases from J, leaving 14 bases between. This CDR3 contains 14 residues. CDR1 MGHDK and CDR2 SYGVNS come from the germline V gene. This CDR3 reads CASSGRGSGTEAFF. CDR3 DNA: TGTGCCAGCAGTGGGCGGGGGTCGGGAACTGAAGCTTTCTTT.

The chain is built from TRBV29-1 and TRBJ2-1, with 7 positions matching TRBD1. Germline values: CDR1 SQVTM, CDR2 ANQGSEA. The CDR3 loop spans 13 amino acids. V gave up 5 bases and J gave up 6 bases; unmatched junction bases: 7. CDR3 nucleotides: TGCAGCGTTTCCCCGACAGGGACCAATGAGCAGTTCTTC. Translated, it gives CSVSPTGTNEQFF.

The V and J genes are TRBV7-8 and TRBJ2-5; D might be TRBD2 (7 bases). Trimming shortened V by 3 bases and J by 11 bases, and 22 bases separated the two germline ends. The CDR3 runs 15 residues. The V gene's germline CDR1 is SGHVS and CDR2 FQNEAQ. CDR3 sequence: CASSFSAGARGEQYF. In nucleotides, the CDR3 is TGTGCCAGCAGCTTTTCGGCAGGGGCCCGGGGGGAGCAGTACTTC.

The chain joins TRBV6-6 to TRBJ2-1, with D hard to call. The CDR3 is 11 residues long. Germline V gene sequence: CDR1 MNHNY, CDR2 SVGAGI (reference sequence). V gave up 6 bases and J gave up 10 bases, with 10 bases separating them. This CDR3 is CASSPKEEQFF. The CDR3 DNA sequence: TGTGCCAGCAGCCCCAAGGAGGAGCAGTTCTTC.

Points on this clone: A junction end diverges from the germline sequence, so it may reflect a read error. The V and J genes are TRBV7-9 and TRBJ2-3; 12 bases align to TRBD2. There are 16 residues in the CDR3. Germline V CDR1 and CDR2: SEHNR, FQNEAQ (reference sequence). The CDR3 nucleotides read TGTTCCAGCAGCTTAGCGGGACTAGCGGGCGGAGATACGCAGTATTTT. Encoded protein: CSSSLAGLAGGDTQYF.

The genes are TRBV7-2 and TRBJ1-2; D possibly corresponds to TRBD1 (5 bases). CDR1 and CDR2 from the germline V gene are SGHTA and FQGNSA. V was shortened by 4 bases and J by 2 bases, with 11 bases between the two germline ends. This CDR3 has 14 amino acids. The CDR3 reads CASSSSDTNYGYTF. The CDR3 nucleotides read TGTGCCAGCAGCTCCTCGGACACGAACTATGGCTACACCTTC. Filled out from reference TRBV7-2 and TRBJ1-2, the complete variable domain reads GAGVSQSPSNKVTEKGKDVELRCDPISGHTALYWYRQSLGQGLEFLIYFQGNSAPDKSGLPSDRFSAERTGGSVSTLTIQRTQQEDSAVYLCASSSSDTNYGYTFGSGTRLTVV.

The V and J genes are TRBV19 and TRBJ1-1; 9 bases are a match to TRBD1. CDR3 size: 16 residues. Germline-derived CDR1 and CDR2 are LNHDA and SQIVND (reference sequence). The junction had 11 bases not matched to a gene; V was cut back by 5 bases and J by 4 bases. The CDR3 nucleotides are TGTGCCAGTAGTCTCCTTTTGGGACAGGGAGGCACTGAAGCTTTCTTT. Residues: CASSLLLGQGGTEAFF.

This sequence joins TRBV11-2 and TRBJ1-3, with D unclear. The length of the CDR3 is 16 residues. Germline V gene data show CDR1 as SGHAT and CDR2 as FQNNGV. V gave up 0 bases and J gave up 5 bases, with 14 bases separating them. The CDR3 reads CASSLEAGLLRNTIYF. DNA of the CDR3: TGTGCCAGCAGCTTAGAGGCTGGACTATTAAGAAACACCATATATTTT.

This chain joins TRBV10-2 and TRBJ2-1, with a possible D match to TRBD2 (5 bases). Germline CDR1 and CDR2: WSHSY and SAAADI. The CDR3 covers 12 residues. Trimming shortened V by 4 bases and J by 7 bases, and 8 bases separated the two germline ends. The CDR3 here is CASSAPGNEQFF. The CDR3, as DNA: TGCGCCAGCAGTGCGCCGGGGAATGAGCAGTTCTTC.